A single sample is the source of the 24 T cell receptor beta chains below, sequenced in a study of Tregs in tolerant kidney transplant recipients. Profiled with immunoSEQ multiplex PCR; TCRdb holds only in-frame clones, not every one. The sample has roughly 66,000 clones, more than 90% seen once. Sample: CD8+ T cells from blood, taken before the transplant. The receptors stem from a human donor who received a combined kidney and bone marrow transplant.

The rearrangement uses TRBV25-1 and TRBJ2-7; D is undetermined. Germline CDR1 MGHDK, CDR2 SYGVNS. This CDR3 has 11 amino acids. Trimming took 0 bases from V and 7 from J, leaving 4 bases between them. CDR3 sequence (DNA): TGTGCCAGCAGTGAATATCAAGAGCAGTACTTC. Protein sequence: CASSEYQEQYF.

The chain carries TRBV7-9 and TRBJ2-7; the D gene is possibly TRBD1 (6 bases). The CDR3 consists of 14 residues. Trimming took 5 bases from V and 4 from J, leaving 15 bases between them. Germline CDR1 and CDR2: SEHNR and FQNEAQ (reference sequence). This chain's CDR3 is CASSHRTDYYEQYF. Here the CDR3 DNA reads TGTGCCAGCAGCCACAGGACAGACTATTACGAGCAGTACTTC.

The V call is TRBV25-1, the J call TRBJ2-1, with 8 bases fitting TRBD2. This CDR3 has 14 residues. The germline gives CDR1 MGHDK, CDR2 SYGVNS. The trim removed 7 bases at V and 6 bases at J, leaving 8 bases unmatched. CDR3 in DNA: TGTGCCAGCACTCTGAGCGGGGGCCCCAATGAGCAGTTCTTC. It specifies CASTLSGGPNEQFF.

V usage is TRBV5-8 and J usage is TRBJ1-2, with TRBD1 identical over 8 bases. With V trimmed by 4 bases and J by 4 bases, 6 bases remained unmatched. Germline V CDR1 and CDR2: SGHTS, YDEGEE. The CDR3 has 14 residues. CDR3 nucleotide sequence: TGTGCCAGCAGCGCACAGGGGACAGGCTATGGCTACACCTTC. This sequence encodes CASSAQGTGYGYTF.

The genes are TRBV7-6 and TRBJ2-7; 7 bases line up with TRBD1. The germline V gene has CDR1 SGHVS and CDR2 FNYEAQ. V lost 3 bases and J lost 2; bases outside the gene matches: 1. This CDR3 spans 13 amino acids. The DNA for the CDR3 is TGTGCCAGCAGCTTCGGGACAGCCTACGAGCAGTACTTC. This codes for CASSFGTAYEQYF.

V gene TRBV19 combines with J gene TRBJ2-7; D is unclear. This CDR3 region has 14 residues. Trimming removed 3 bases at V and 3 bases at J, with 12 bases between. Germline lookup yields CDR1 LNHDA and CDR2 SQIVND (reference sequence). In DNA form, the CDR3 reads TGTGCCAGTAGTATGGGTCAGGCCGTCTACGAGCAGTACTTC. As protein: CASSMGQAVYEQYF.

The rearrangement joins TRBV5-1 to TRBJ2-7, with 10 bases fitting TRBD2. Germline V gene sequence: CDR1 SGHRS, CDR2 YFSETQ. V lost 0 bases, J lost 6 bases, and 6 bases stayed unmatched. CDR3 length equals 15 residues. CDR3 sequence: CASSLEQREGGEQYF. The CDR3 DNA reads TGCGCCAGCAGCTTGGAACAGCGGGAGGGGGGCGAGCAGTACTTC.

A word on this clone: The sample has other DNA sequences that encode this CDR3 too. The rearrangement joins TRBV7-6 to TRBJ2-5; a possible D gene is TRBD2 (7 bases). Germline V CDR1 and CDR2: SGHVS, FNYEAQ. With 1 base removed from V and 2 bases from J, the gap between germline ends came to 20 bases. The CDR3 consists of 18 residues. CDR3: CASSLVGFEGGRQETQYF. The CDR3 DNA is TGTGCCAGCAGCTTAGTCGGTTTTGAGGGGGGGAGACAAGAGACCCAGTACTTC. The entire variable domain, with the rest obtained from reference TRBV7-6 and TRBJ2-5, is as follows: GAGVSQSPRYKVTKRGQDVALRCDPISGHVSLYWYRQALGQGPEFLTYFNYEAQQDKSGLPNDRFSAERPEGSISTLTIQRTEQRDSAMYRCASSLVGFEGGRQETQYFGPGTRLLVL.

The rearrangement uses TRBV7-6 and TRBJ2-3; D is undetermined. With 1 base removed from V and 3 bases from J, the gap between germline ends came to 14 bases. This CDR3 contains 16 residues. The germline V gene has CDR1 SGHVS and CDR2 FNYEAQ. The CDR3 bases are TGTGCCAGCAGCTTAGTTGGAGCAGCGTATACAGATACGCAGTATTTT. Protein: CASSLVGAAYTDTQYF. Based on the CDR3 plus reference TRBV7-6 and TRBJ2-3, the full variable domain is GAGVSQSPRYKVTKRGQDVALRCDPISGHVSLYWYRQALGQGPEFLTYFNYEAQQDKSGLPNDRFSAERPEGSISTLTIQRTEQRDSAMYRCASSLVGAAYTDTQYFGPGTRLTVL.

V usage is TRBV9 and J usage is TRBJ2-5; 11 bases align to TRBD2. This CDR3 has 15 amino acids. V dropped 8 bases and J dropped 5; count of bases not matched to a gene: 11. In germline, CDR1 is SGDLS, CDR2 YYNGEE. CDR3 DNA: TGTGCCAGTAGCCCTAGCGGGGGGCCGGTGGAGACCCAGTACTTC. Its protein product is CASSPSGGPVETQYF.

The chain recombines TRBV10-2 with TRBJ2-2; a possible D gene is TRBD1 (7 bases). Germline V gives CDR1 WSHSY, CDR2 SAAADI. The CDR3 consists of 14 residues. With 6 bases removed from V and 5 bases from J, the gap between germline ends came to 13 bases. The CDR3 region is CASRSRGETGELFF. In DNA form, the CDR3 reads TGCGCCAGCAGGTCCAGGGGGGAAACCGGGGAGCTGTTTTTT.

This chain joins TRBV9 and TRBJ1-1; D not certain. The germline V gene encodes CDR1 SGDLS and CDR2 YYNGEE. Trimming stripped 4 bases from V and 0 bases from J, with 10 bases between. The CDR3 covers 14 residues. The CDR3 is CASSPTGLNTEAFF. In DNA form, the CDR3 reads TGTGCCAGCAGCCCGACGGGTTTGAACACTGAAGCTTTCTTT.

The chain has TRBV7-9 and TRBJ1-6; 9 positions agree with TRBD1. This CDR3 has 15 residues. The junction had 6 bases not matched to a gene; V was cut back by 1 base and J by 11 bases. Germline assignment: CDR1 SEHNR and CDR2 FQNEAQ (reference sequence). The chain's CDR3 is CASSLVGQGFPPLHF. The CDR3 DNA reads TGTGCCAGCAGCTTAGTGGGACAGGGTTTCCCACCCCTCCACTTT.

The CDR3 DNA is TGTGCCAGAGATGCGAGCGGTTCCTACAATGAGCAGTTCTTC. Protein product: CARDASGSYNEQFF. The chain uses TRBV2 and TRBJ2-1; tentative D call: TRBD2 (5 bases). CDR1 is SNHLY, CDR2 FYNNEI, per germline. Deletions cut 9 bases from V and 1 base from J, with 13 bases between. The CDR3 has 14 residues.

The genes are TRBV29-1 and TRBJ1-2; D possibly corresponds to TRBD1 (5 bases). Trimming shortened V by 0 bases and J by 0 bases, and 14 bases separated the two germline ends. The CDR3 spans 16 residues. The V gene's germline CDR1 is SQVTM and CDR2 ANQGSEA. The CDR3 DNA follows: TGCAGCGTTGAAGAGGTTTGGGGCCCAGCTAACTATGGCTACACCTTC. The encoded protein is CSVEEVWGPANYGYTF.

The CDR3 loop is CASSPPLRAHNEQFF. The CDR3 nucleotides read TGTGCCAGCAGCCCACCCCTGAGGGCCCACAATGAGCAGTTCTTC. The chain uses TRBV13 and TRBJ2-1; D possibly corresponds to TRBD2 (5 bases). This CDR3 contains 15 residues. V gave up 5 bases and J gave up 5 bases, with 16 bases separating them. Germline V gene lookup returns CDR1 PRHDT and CDR2 FYEKMQ (reference sequence).

J is TRBJ2-7 and V is TRBV7-6; 9 nucleotides agree with TRBD1. Germline CDR1 SGHVS, CDR2 FNYEAQ. There are 16 residues in the CDR3. Trimming took 5 bases from V and 2 from J; bases not matched to a gene: 10. The CDR3 coding sequence is TGTGCCAGCAGCACAAACGGGACAGGGTTCCCCTACGAGCAGTACTTC. As protein: CASSTNGTGFPYEQYF.

This chain links TRBV7-3 with TRBJ2-1, with D maybe TRBD1 (6 bases). The germline V gene has CDR1 SGHTA and CDR2 FQGTGA. The CDR3 sequence is 15 residues long. Deletions cut 1 base from V and 7 bases from J, with 14 bases between. CDR3 in amino acids: CASSLMGAGSNEQFF. As DNA, the CDR3 is TGTGCCAGCAGCTTAATGGGGGCAGGGTCGAATGAGCAGTTCTTC. The full variable domain, completed using reference TRBV7-3 and TRBJ2-1, is GAGVSQTPSNKVTEKGKYVELRCDPISGHTALYWYRQSLGQGPEFLIYFQGTGAADDSGLPNDRFFAVRPEGSVSTLKIQRTERGDSAVYLCASSLMGAGSNEQFFGPGTRLTVL.

The V call is TRBV9, the J call TRBJ2-7, with 8 bases lining up with TRBD2. The CDR3 is 18 residues long. Germline V lookup: CDR1 SGDLS, CDR2 YYNGEE. Trimming removed 4 bases from V and 0 bases from J; junction bases left unmatched: 15. DNA for the CDR3: TGTGCCAGCAGCCCGTCGGGAGGGCCACCCTCAAGCTCCTACGAGCAGTACTTC. Its protein is CASSPSGGPPSSSYEQYF. Full variable domain (missing parts from reference TRBV9 and TRBJ2-7): DSGVTQTPKHLITATGQRVTLRCSPRSGDLSVYWYQQSLDQGLQFLIQYYNGEERAKGNILERFSAQQFPDLHSELNLSSLELGDSALYFCASSPSGGPPSSSYEQYFGPGTRLTVT.

As concerns this clone: Other DNA sequences in this sample translate to the same CDR3. The V call is TRBV6-1, the J call TRBJ1-6; 7 bases line up with TRBD1. The V gene end was trimmed by 2 bases and the J gene end by 5 bases; junction bases not matched to a gene: 3. Germline V gene data show CDR1 as MNHNS and CDR2 as SASEGT. The CDR3 has 15 residues. The CDR3 reads CASSESTGDNSPLHF. The CDR3 DNA is TGTGCCAGCAGTGAATCCACAGGGGATAATTCACCCCTCCACTTT.

Concerning this clone: This sample includes further DNA sequences coding for the same CDR3. V gene TRBV19 combines with J gene TRBJ2-7; tentatively, D is TRBD1 (6 bases). V lost 5 bases and J lost 1, with 9 bases in between. Germline assignment: CDR1 LNHDA and CDR2 SQIVND (reference sequence). The CDR3 extends over 13 amino acids. CDR3 sequence reads: CASSPGQSYEQYF. The CDR3 region has the DNA TGTGCCAGTAGTCCCGGACAGTCCTACGAGCAGTACTTC.

The chain is built from TRBV29-1 and TRBJ2-3; maybe TRBD2 (6 bases). From germline, CDR1 is SQVTM and CDR2 ANQGSEA. The ends were cut back, 7 bases at V and 6 bases at J, with 14 bases in the middle. CDR3 length: 12 residues. CDR3 residues: CSADLGGDTQYF. CDR3 bases: TGCAGCGCAGACCTGGGGGGTGATACGCAGTATTTT.

This chain connects TRBV15 to TRBJ2-1, with 9 bases fitting TRBD1. This CDR3 region has 13 residues. Germline values: CDR1 LNHNV, CDR2 YYDKDF (reference sequence). Losses at the gene ends were 5 bases for V and 6 bases for J; bases not matched to a gene: 2. The CDR3 coding sequence is TGTGCCACCAGCCGGGACAGGGTCAATGAGCAGTTCTTC. This translates into CATSRDRVNEQFF.

V usage is TRBV18 and J usage is TRBJ2-7; perhaps TRBD2 as D (5 bases). V lost 6 bases and J lost 0, with 9 bases in between. Germline assignment: CDR1 KGHSH and CDR2 LQKENI. The CDR3 is 13 amino acids. DNA of the CDR3: TGTGCCAGCTCGGAAGGGAGCTCCTACGAGCAGTACTTC. Translation: CASSEGSSYEQYF.